This T cell receptor (beta chain) was sequenced for a study of Graves' ophthalmopathy and Graves' hyperthyroidism. Study at large: Prior to any treatment, peripheral blood was collected at the time of initial diagnosis.

RNA transcripts provided the template for amplifying TCR beta CDR3 regions. Second-round multiplex PCR followed a first-round RT-PCR using HTBI primers. Via MiXCR, TCRdb re-called the multiplex PCR reads, giving one row per CDR3 protein. The sample has roughly 420,000 distinct CDR3 sequences, approximately 21% seen once. Clinical symptoms, serum thyroxine, TRAb, thyroid ultrasound and orbital computed tomography determined diagnosis. The PBMCs were taken from about 10 ml of fresh peripheral blood. This clonotype appeared many times. One junction end disagrees with the germline gene, perhaps due to a read error. CDR1 and CDR2 from the germline V gene are MDHEN and SYDVKM. This CDR3 is built from 13 residues.

Sequencing was performed on peripheral blood. The clonotype comes from a woman aged 18-29 years with stable Graves' hyperthyroidism. The rearrangement joins TRBV28 to TRBJ2-4; D is possibly TRBD2 (6 bases). The CDR3 DNA sequence: TGTGCCAGCAGGTCTACTAGCCTAAACATTAAGTACTTC. Encoded protein: CASRSTSLNIKYF.